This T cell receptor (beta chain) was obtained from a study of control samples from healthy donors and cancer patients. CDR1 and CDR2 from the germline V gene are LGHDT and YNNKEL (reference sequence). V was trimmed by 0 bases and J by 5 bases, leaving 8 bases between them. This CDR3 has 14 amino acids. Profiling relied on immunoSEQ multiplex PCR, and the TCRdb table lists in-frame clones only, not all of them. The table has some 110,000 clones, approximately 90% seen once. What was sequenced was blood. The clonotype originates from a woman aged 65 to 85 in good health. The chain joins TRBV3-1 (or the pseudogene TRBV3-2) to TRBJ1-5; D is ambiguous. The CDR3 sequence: CASSQDQVYQPQHF. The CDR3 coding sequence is TGTGCCAGCAGCCAAGACCAGGTTTATCAGCCCCAGCATTTT.